These 9 T cell receptor beta chains came from one sample sequenced in a study of OX40 agonist ivuxolimab in advanced cancers. The library was obtained by the immunoSEQ multiplex PCR assay. TCRdb retrieved this table from immuneACCESS and kept in-frame rearrangements only. Not all clones are present; in checked studies, unresolved V genes account for under half, and no reason is known for the remainder. Present in this sample are 45,000 to 65,000 clones, 75% to 90% of which were seen just once. The ten largest clones take up 11% of the sample. Sequencing was performed on CD4+ or CD8+ T cells sorted from blood, taken in a trial of the OX40 agonist ivuxolimab. These receptors were obtained from an adult with an advanced solid tumor such as melanoma, head and neck, liver or kidney cancer.

The chain uses TRBV28 and TRBJ2-7, with 7 positions matching TRBD2. Trimming removed 5 bases from V and 3 bases from J; junction bases left unmatched: 13. The CDR3 is 16 residues long. Germline CDR1 and CDR2: MDHEN and SYDVKM. CDR3 amino acids: CASSPPEGTTFYEQYF. CDR3 nucleotide sequence: TGTGCCAGCAGTCCCCCTGAGGGGACTACCTTCTACGAGCAGTACTTC.

This chain links TRBV11-1 with TRBJ1-1; D perhaps matches TRBD1 (6 bases). The CDR3 has 12 residues. Trimming removed 3 bases at V and 9 bases at J, with 11 bases between. Germline CDR1 and CDR2: SGHAT and FQDESV (reference sequence). The CDR3 loop is CASSFDRFKAFF. The CDR3 DNA reads TGTGCCAGCAGCTTCGACAGGTTTAAAGCTTTCTTT.

The chain carries TRBV30 and TRBJ2-7, with D possibly matching TRBD1 (6 bases). The CDR3 length is 13 residues. Germline assignment: CDR1 GTSNPN and CDR2 SVGIG (reference sequence). V was clipped by 4 bases and J by 7 bases, with 17 bases between them. The CDR3 DNA sequence: TGTGCCTGGACTTTCGTGGGGGCGCGAGAGCAGTACTTC. This gives the protein CAWTFVGAREQYF.

The V and J genes are TRBV5-4 and TRBJ2-3; 9 nucleotides match TRBD2. V lost 4 bases, J lost 3 bases, and 3 bases stayed unmatched. This CDR3 region has 14 residues. Germline values: CDR1 SGHNT, CDR2 YYREEE (reference sequence). This CDR3 reads CASSLSGRTDTQYF. The CDR3 coding sequence is TGTGCCAGCAGCCTAAGCGGGAGGACAGATACGCAGTATTTT.

This clone was seen once. V and J are TRBV6-5 and TRBJ1-1; D not certain. The V end lost 3 bases, the J end lost 1 base, and 9 bases lay between the germline ends. CDR1 is MNHEY and CDR2 is SVGAGI in the germline V gene. This CDR3 is 14 amino acids long. The CDR3 is CASSYSYQNTEAFF. CDR3 coding DNA: TGTGCCAGCAGTTATTCCTACCAGAACACTGAAGCTTTCTTT.

This clone was detected a few times. The V call is TRBV19, the J call TRBJ1-1; unclear D gene. V was pared by 5 bases and J by 4 bases, with 14 bases between. Per germline, CDR1 LNHDA and CDR2 SQIVND (reference sequence). The CDR3 totals 14 residues. The CDR3 region has the DNA TGTGCCAGTAGTGGTCATACTGGGAGCACTGAAGCTTTCTTT. This sequence encodes CASSGHTGSTEAFF.

The chain recombines TRBV13 with TRBJ2-7; D possibly corresponds to TRBD2 (6 bases). CDR1 and CDR2 from the germline V gene are PRHDT and FYEKMQ (reference sequence). Trimming removed 6 bases at V and 7 bases at J, with 19 bases between. The CDR3 consists of 14 residues. The CDR3 sequence is CASSRTGLSYEQYF. CDR3 in DNA: TGTGCCAGCAGTCGAACCGGACTAAGTTATGAGCAGTACTTC.

In this sample, this clone turned up once. The chain links TRBV6-1 to TRBJ1-2; 9 bases fit TRBD1. CDR1 and CDR2 from the germline V gene are MNHNS and SASEGT. V lost 3 bases, J lost 1 base, and 6 bases stayed unmatched. This CDR3 region has 16 residues. The CDR3 protein is CASSEGQGGGNYGYTF. The CDR3 coding sequence is TGTGCCAGCAGTGAGGGACAGGGAGGGGGTAACTATGGCTACACCTTC.

In nucleotides, the CDR3 is TGTGCCAGTAGCGTACAGGGAACCTCTGGAAACACCATATATTTT. It encodes CASSVQGTSGNTIYF. The chain recombines TRBV19 with TRBJ1-3, with a possible D match to TRBD1 (6 bases). Germline loops: CDR1 LNHDA, CDR2 SQIVND (reference sequence). The CDR3 length is 15 residues. V was trimmed by 6 bases and J by 0 bases, leaving 12 bases between them.